This T cell receptor (beta chain) was documented in a study of long-term antiretroviral therapy in people with HIV. Remarks on this clone: The antigen remains unidentified. Other DNA sequences in this sample translate to the same CDR3.

Study-level findings and limits: Investigators report no available data on ART adherence, viral resistance or therapy changes.

With survey level as its setting, the immunoSEQ assay was v3.0. In sequencing, about 35,000-50,000 T-cell genomes per sample were targeted. Only in-frame clones appear in the TCRdb table, and some are missing; sequencing was by immunoSEQ multiplex PCR. The profile shows around 30,000 clones, roughly 88% of them singletons. This clonotype was sampled from a man aged 35 to 55 with HIV. Sequenced material: unsorted PBMCs, taken 3 years after starting antiretroviral therapy.

The CDR3 loop is CASSQGQGTYEQYF. CDR3 sequence (DNA): TGCGCCAGCAGCCAGGGACAGGGGACCTACGAGCAGTACTTC. This rearrangement joins TRBV4-1 to TRBJ2-7; 10 bases map to TRBD1. The CDR3 is made up of 14 amino acids. J was trimmed by 2 bases and V by 3 bases; bases with no gene match: 1. In germline, CDR1 is MGHRA, CDR2 YSYEKL.